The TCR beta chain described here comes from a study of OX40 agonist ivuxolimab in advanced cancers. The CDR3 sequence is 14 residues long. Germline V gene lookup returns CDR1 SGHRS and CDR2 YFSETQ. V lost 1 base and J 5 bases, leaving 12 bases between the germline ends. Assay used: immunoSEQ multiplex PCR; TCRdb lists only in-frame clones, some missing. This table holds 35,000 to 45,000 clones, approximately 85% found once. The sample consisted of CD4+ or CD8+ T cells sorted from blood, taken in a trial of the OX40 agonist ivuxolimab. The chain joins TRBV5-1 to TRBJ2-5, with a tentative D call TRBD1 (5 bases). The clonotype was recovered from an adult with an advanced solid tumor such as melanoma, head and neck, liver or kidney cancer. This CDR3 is CASSLMSGQETQYF. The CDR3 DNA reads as TGCGCCAGCAGCTTGATGTCAGGGCAGGAGACCCAGTACTTC.